This T cell receptor (beta chain) was profiled in a study of long-term antiretroviral therapy in people with HIV. Assay version v3.0 of immunoSEQ was used, and it was run at survey level. Measured with immunoSEQ multiplex PCR; TCRdb has only the in-frame clones, and not every one. The table includes under 20,000 clones, 75% to 85% detected once. The CDR3 loop spans 14 amino acids. After removal of 3 bases from V and 4 bases from J, the junction contained 5 bases not matched to a gene. Germline CDR1 and CDR2: LNHNV and YYDKDF (reference sequence). Treated in the United States were all of the participants with HIV. This clone was observed once.

The chain combines TRBV15 with TRBJ1-2, with 7 bases matching TRBD1. The origin of this receptor is a man aged 18 to 35 with HIV. Here the sequenced sample was unsorted PBMCs, taken 0.1 years before starting antiretroviral therapy. CDR3 loop: CATSSWTGPYGYTF. CDR3 nucleotide sequence: TGTGCCACCAGCAGCTGGACAGGACCCTATGGCTACACCTTC.